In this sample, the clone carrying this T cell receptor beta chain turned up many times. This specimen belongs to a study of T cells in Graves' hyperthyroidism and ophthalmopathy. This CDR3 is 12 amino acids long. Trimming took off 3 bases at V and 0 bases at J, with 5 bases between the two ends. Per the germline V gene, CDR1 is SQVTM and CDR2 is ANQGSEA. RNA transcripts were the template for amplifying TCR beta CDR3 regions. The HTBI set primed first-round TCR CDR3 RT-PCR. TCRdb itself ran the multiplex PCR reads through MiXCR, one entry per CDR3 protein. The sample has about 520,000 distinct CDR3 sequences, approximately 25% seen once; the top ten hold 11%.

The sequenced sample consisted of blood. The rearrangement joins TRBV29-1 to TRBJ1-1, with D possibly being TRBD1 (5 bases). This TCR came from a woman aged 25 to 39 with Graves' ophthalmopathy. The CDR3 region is CSVEDMNTEAFF. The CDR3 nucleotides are TGCAGCGTTGAGGACATGAACACTGAAGCTTTCTTT. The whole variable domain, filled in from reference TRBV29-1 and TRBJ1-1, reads SAVISQKPSRDICQRGTSLTIQCQVDSQVTMMFWYRQQPGQSLTLIATANQGSEATYESGFVIDKFPISRPNLTFSTLTVSNMSPEDSSIYLCSVEDMNTEAFFGQGTRLTVV.